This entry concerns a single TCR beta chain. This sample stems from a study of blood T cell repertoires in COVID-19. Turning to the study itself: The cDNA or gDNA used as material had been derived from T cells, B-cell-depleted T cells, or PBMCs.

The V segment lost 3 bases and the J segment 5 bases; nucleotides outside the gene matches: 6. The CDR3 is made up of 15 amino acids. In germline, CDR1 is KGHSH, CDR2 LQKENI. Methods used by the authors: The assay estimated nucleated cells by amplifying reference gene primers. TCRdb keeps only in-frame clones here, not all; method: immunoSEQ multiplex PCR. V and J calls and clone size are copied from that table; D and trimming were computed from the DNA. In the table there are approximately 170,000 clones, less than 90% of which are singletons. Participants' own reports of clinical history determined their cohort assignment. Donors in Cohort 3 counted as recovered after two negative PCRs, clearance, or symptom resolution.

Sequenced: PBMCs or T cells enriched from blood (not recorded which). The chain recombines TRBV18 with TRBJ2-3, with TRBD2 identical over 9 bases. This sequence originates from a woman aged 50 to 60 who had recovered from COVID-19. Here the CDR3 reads CASSPGTSRGDTQYF. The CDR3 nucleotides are TGTGCCAGCTCACCCGGGACTAGCAGGGGAGATACGCAGTATTTT.